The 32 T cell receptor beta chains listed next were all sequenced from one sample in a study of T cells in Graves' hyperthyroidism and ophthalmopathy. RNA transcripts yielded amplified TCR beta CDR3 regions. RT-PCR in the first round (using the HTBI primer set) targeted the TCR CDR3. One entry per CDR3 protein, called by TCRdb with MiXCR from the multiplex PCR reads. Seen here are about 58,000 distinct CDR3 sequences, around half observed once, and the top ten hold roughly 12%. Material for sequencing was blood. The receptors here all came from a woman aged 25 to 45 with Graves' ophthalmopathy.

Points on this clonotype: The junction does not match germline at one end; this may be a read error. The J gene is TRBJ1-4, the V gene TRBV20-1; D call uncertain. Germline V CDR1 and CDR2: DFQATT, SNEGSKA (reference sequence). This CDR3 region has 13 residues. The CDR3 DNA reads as TGCAGTGCTAGAGATGGCCTCCGTGAAAAACCGTTTTTT. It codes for CSARDGLREKPFF.

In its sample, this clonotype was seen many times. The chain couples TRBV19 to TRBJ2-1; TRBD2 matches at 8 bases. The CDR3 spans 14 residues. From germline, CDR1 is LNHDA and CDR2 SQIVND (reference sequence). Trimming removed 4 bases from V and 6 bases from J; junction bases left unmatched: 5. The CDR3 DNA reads TGTGCCAGTAGTAGGAAGCGGGAGTCCAATGAGCAGTTCTTC. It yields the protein CASSRKRESNEQFF.

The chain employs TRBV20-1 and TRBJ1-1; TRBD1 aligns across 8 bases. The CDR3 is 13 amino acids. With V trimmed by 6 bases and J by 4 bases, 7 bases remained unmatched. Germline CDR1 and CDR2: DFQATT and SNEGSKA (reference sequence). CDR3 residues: CSAQDRAATEAFF. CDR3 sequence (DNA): TGCAGTGCGCAGGACAGGGCGGCCACTGAAGCTTTCTTT.

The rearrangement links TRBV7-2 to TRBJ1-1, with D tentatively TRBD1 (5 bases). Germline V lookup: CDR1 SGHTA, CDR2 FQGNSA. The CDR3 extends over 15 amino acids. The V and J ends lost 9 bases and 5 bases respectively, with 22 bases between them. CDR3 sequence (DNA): TGTGCCAGTAGGCCAGGGTTCGGACTCGGGACTGAAGCTTTCTTT. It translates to CASRPGFGLGTEAFF.

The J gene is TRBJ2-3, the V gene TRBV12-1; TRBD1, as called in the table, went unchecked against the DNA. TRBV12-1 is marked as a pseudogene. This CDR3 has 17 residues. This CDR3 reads CASSFDGRGQYTDTQYF. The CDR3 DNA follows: TGTGCCAGCAGCTTTGACGGCAGGGGACAGTACACAGATACGCAGTATTTT.

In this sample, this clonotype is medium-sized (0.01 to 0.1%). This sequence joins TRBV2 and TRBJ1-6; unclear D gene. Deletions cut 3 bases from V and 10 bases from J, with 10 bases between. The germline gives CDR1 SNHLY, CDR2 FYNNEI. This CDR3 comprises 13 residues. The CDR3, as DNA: TGTGCCAGCAGTGATGAGCGCGAATCACCCCTCCACTTT. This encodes CASSDERESPLHF.

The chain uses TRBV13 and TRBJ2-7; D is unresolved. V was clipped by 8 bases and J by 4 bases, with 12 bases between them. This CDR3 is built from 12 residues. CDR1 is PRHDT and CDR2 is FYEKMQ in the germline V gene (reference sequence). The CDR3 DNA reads TGTGCCAGCGCCGAATACGGGTACGAGCAGTACTTC. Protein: CASAEYGYEQYF.

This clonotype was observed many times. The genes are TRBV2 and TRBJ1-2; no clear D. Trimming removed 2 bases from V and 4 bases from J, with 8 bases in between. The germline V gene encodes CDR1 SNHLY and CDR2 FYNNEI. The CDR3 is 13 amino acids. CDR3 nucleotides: TGTGCCAGCAGTGAACGACTTCTCTATGGCTACACCTTC. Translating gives CASSERLLYGYTF.

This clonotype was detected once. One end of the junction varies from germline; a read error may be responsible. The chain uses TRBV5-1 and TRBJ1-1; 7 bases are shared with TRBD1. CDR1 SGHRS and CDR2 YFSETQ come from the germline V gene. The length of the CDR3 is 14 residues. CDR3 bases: TGCGCCAGCGGCTTGGACAGGAGGAACACTGAGGCTTTCTTT. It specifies CASGLDRRNTEAFF.

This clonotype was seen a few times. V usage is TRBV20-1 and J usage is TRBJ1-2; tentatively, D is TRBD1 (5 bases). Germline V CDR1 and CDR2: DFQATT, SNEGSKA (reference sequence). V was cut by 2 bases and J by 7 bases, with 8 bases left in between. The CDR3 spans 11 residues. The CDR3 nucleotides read TGCAGTGCTAGAACGAGGGGTGGCTACACCTTC. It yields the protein CSARTRGGYTF.

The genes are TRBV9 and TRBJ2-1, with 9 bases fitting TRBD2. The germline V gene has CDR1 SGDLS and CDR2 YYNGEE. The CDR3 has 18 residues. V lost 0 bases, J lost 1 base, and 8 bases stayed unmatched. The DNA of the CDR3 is TGTGCCAGCAGCGTAGCTACTTGGGCGGGGGGGTCCTACAATGAGCAGTTCTTC. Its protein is CASSVATWAGGSYNEQFF.

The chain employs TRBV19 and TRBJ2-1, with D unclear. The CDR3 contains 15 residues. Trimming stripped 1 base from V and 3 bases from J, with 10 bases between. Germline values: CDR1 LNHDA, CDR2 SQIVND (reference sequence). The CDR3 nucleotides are TGTGCCAGTAGTATAGGGTTGGTAGGCTACAATGAGCAGTTCTTC. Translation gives CASSIGLVGYNEQFF.

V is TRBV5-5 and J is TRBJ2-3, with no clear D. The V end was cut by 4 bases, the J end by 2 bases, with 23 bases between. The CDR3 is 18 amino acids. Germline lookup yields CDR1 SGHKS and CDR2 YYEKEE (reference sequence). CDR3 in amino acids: CASSVGDAYGYTTDTQYF. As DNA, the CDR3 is TGTGCCAGCAGCGTCGGAGACGCGTATGGCTACACCACAGATACGCAGTATTTT.

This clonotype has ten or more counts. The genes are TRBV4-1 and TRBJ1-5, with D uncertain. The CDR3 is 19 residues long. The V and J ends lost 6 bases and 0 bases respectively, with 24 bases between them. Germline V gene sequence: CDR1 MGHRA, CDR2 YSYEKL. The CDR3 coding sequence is TGCGCCAGCAGTCCCCGCCAACTCAGGCAAGATCGTAGCAATCAGCCCCAGCATTTT. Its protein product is CASSPRQLRQDRSNQPQHF.

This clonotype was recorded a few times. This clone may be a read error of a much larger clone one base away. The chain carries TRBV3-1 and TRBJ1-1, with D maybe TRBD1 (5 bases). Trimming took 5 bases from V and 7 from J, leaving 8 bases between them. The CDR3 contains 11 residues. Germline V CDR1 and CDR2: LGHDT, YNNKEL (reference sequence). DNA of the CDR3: TGTGCCAGCAGCACCACAGGTGAAGCTTTCTTT. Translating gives CASSTTGEAFF.

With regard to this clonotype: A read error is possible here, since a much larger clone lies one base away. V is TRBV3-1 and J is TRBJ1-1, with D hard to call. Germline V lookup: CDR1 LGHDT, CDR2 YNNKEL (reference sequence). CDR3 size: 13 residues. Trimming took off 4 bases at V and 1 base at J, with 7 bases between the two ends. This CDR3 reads CASSPAGNTEAFF. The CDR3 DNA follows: TGTGCCAGCAGCCCCGCAGGGAACACTGAAGCTTTCTTT.

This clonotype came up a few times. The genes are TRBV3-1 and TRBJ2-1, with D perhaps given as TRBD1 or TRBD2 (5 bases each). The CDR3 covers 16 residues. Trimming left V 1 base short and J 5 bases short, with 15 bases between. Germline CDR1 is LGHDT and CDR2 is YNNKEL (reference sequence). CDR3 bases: TGTGCCAGCAGCCAAGCCGGGACCCGCGGGCACAATGAGCAGTTCTTC. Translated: CASSQAGTRGHNEQFF.

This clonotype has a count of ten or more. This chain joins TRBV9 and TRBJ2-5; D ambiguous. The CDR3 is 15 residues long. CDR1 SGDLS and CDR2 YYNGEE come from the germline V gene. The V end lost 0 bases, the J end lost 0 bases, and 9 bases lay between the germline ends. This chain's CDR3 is CASSVGRVYQETQYF. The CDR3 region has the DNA TGTGCCAGCAGCGTAGGTAGGGTGTACCAAGAGACCCAGTACTTC. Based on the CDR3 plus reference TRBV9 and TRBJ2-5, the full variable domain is DSGVTQTPKHLITATGQRVTLRCSPRSGDLSVYWYQQSLDQGLQFLIQYYNGEERAKGNILERFSAQQFPDLHSELNLSSLELGDSALYFCASSVGRVYQETQYFGPGTRLLVL.

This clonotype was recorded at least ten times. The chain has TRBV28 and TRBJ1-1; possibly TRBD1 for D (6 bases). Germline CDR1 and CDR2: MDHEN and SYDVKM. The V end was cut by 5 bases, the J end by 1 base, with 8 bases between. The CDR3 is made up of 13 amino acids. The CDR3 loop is CASSLDRNTEAFF. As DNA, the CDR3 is TGTGCCAGCAGTCTGGACAGGAACACTGAAGCTTTCTTT.

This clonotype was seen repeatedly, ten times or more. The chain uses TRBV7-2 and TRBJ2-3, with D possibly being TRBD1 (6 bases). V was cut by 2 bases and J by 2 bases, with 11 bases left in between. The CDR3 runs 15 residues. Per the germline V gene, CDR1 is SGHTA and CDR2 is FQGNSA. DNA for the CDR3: TGTGCCAGCAGCTTAACCGGGACAAACACAGATACGCAGTATTTT. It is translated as CASSLTGTNTDTQYF. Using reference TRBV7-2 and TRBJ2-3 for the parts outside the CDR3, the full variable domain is GAGVSQSPSNKVTEKGKDVELRCDPISGHTALYWYRQSLGQGLEFLIYFQGNSAPDKSGLPSDRFSAERTGGSVSTLTIQRTQQEDSAVYLCASSLTGTNTDTQYFGPGTRLTVL.

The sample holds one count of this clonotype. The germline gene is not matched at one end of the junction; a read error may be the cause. The CDR3 loop reads CASKQGGSTYKSPLHF. The CDR3 region has the DNA TGTGCCAGCAAACAGGGAGGATCTACCTATAAATCACCCCTCCACTTT. The V and J genes are TRBV28 and TRBJ1-6, with D possibly TRBD1 on 6 matching bases. The germline gives CDR1 MDHEN, CDR2 SYDVKM. This CDR3 comprises 16 residues.

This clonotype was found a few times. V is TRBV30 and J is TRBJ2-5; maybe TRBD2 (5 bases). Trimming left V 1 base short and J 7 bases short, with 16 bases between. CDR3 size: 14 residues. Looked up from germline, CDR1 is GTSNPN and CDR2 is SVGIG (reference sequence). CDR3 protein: CAWSDGRGLVTQYF. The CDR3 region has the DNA TGTGCCTGGAGTGATGGCCGCGGACTCGTGACCCAGTACTTC.

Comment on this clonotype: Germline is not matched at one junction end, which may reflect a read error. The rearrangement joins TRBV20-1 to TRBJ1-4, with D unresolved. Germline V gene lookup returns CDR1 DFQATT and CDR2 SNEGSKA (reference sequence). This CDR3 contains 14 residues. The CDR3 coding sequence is TGCAGTGCTCTTCCGTGGGCAAGTAATGAAAAACTGATTTTT. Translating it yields CSALPWASNEKLIF.

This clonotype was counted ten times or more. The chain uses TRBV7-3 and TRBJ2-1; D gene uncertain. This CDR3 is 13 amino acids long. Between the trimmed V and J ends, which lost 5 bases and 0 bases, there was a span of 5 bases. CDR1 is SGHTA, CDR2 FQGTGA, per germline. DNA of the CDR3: TGTGCCAGCAGCCCGGGCTCCTACAATGAGCAGTTCTTC. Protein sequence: CASSPGSYNEQFF.

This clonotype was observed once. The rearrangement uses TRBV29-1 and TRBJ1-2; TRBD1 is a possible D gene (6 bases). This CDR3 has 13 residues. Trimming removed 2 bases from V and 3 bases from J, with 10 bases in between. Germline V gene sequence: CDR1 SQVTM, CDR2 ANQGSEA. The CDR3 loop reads CSVEMWTDYGYTF. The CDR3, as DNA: TGCAGCGTTGAAATGTGGACAGACTATGGCTACACCTTC.

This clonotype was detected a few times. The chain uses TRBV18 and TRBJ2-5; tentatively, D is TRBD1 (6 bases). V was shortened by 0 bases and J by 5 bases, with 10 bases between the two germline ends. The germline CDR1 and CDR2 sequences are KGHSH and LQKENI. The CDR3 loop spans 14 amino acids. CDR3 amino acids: CASSPPTRGETQYF. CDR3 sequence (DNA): TGTGCCAGCTCACCACCTACCAGGGGCGAGACCCAGTACTTC.

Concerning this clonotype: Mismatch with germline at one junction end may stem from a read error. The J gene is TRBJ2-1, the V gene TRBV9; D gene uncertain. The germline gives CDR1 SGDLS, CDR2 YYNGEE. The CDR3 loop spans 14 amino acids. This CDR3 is CASSAFVAYNVQFF. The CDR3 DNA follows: TGTGCCAGCAGCGCCTTTGTGGCTTATAATGTGCAGTTCTTC.

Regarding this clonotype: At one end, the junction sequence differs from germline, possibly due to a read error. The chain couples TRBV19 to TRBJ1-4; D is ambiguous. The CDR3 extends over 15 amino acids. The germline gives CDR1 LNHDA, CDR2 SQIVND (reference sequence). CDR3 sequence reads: CASSFGSGTSEKLFF. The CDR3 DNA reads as TGTGCCAGTAGTTTCGGGAGTGGAACTAGTGAAAAACTGTTTTTT.

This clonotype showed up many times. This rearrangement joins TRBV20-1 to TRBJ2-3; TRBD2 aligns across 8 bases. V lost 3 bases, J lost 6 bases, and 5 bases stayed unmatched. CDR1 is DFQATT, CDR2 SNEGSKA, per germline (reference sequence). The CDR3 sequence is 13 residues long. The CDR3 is CSASIRGGDTQYF. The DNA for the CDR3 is TGCAGTGCTAGTATACGCGGGGGGGATACGCAGTATTTT.

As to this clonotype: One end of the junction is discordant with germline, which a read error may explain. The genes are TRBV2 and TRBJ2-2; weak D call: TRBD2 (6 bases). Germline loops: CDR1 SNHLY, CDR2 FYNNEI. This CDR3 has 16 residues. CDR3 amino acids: CASSEGRGFNTGELFF. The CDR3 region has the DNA TGTGCCAGCAGTGAAGGCCGGGGGTTTAACACCGGTGAGCTGTTTTTT.

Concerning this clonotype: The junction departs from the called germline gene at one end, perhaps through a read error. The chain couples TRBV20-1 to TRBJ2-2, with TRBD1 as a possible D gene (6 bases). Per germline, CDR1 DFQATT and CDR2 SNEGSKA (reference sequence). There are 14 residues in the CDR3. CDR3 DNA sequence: TGCAGTGTTCCTTCACTTTGGGACACCGGGGAGCTGCCTTTT. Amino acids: CSVPSLWDTGELPF.

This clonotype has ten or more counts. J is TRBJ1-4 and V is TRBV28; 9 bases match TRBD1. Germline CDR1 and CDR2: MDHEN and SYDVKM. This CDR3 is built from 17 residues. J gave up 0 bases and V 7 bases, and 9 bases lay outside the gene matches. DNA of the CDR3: TGTGCCAGCAAAGGGACAGGGACATATGCAACTAATGAAAAACTGTTTTTT. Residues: CASKGTGTYATNEKLFF.